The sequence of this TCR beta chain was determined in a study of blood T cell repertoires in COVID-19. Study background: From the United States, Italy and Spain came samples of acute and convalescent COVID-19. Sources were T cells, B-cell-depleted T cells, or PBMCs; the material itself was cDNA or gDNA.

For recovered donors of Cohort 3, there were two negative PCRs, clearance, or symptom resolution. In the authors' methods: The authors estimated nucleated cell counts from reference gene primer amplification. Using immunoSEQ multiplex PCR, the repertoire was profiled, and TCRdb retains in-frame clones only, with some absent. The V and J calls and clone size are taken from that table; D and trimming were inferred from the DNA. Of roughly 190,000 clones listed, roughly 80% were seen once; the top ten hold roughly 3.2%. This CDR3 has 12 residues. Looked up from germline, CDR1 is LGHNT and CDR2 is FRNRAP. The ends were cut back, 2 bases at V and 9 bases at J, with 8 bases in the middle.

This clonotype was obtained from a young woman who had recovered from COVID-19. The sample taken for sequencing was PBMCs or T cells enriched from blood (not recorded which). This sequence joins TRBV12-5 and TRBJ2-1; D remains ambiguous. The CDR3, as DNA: TGTGCTAGTGGTTTGCGGTACGGTGAGCAGTTCTTC. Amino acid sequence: CASGLRYGEQFF.